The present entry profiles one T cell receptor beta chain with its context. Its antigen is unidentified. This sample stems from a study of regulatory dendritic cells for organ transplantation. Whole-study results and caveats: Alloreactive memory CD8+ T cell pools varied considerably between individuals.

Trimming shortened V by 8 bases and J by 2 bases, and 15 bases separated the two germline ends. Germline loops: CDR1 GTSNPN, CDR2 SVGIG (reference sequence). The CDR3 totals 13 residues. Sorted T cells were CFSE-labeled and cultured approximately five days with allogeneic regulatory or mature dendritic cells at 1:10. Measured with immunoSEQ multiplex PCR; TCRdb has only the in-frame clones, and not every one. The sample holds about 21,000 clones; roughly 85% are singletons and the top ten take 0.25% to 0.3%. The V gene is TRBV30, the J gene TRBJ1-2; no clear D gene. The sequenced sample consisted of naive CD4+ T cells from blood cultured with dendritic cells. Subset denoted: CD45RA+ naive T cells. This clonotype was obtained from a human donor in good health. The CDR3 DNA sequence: TGTGCCGGGTACTCCGGGGAAAACTATGGCTACACCTTC. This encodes CAGYSGENYGYTF.